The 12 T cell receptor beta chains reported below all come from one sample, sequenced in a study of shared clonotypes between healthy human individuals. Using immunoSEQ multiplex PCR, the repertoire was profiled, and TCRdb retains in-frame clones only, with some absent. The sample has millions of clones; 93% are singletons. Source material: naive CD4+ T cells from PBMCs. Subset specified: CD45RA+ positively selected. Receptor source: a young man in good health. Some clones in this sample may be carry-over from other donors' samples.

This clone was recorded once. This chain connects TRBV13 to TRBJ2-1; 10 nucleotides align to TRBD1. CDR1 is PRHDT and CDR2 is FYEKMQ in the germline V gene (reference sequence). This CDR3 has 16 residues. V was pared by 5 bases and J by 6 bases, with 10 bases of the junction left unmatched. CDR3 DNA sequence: TGTGCCAGCAGCGGTACCGGGACAGGGGTTTCCAATGAGCAGTTCTTC. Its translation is CASSGTGTGVSNEQFF.

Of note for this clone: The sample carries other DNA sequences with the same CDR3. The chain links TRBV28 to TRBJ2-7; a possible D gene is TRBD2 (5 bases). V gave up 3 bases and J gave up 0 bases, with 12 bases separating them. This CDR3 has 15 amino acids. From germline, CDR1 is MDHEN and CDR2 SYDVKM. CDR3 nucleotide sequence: TGTGCCAGCAGTTTTGGCGGGTCCAGCTCCTACGAGCAGTACTTC. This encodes CASSFGGSSSYEQYF.

As DNA, the CDR3 is TGTGCCAGCAGCGAGACTTCCGGGACAGCAACCTCTGGAAACACCATATATTTT. Translation gives CASSETSGTATSGNTIYF. The chain employs TRBV9 and TRBJ1-3; 7 bases map to TRBD1. The CDR3 runs 18 residues. After removal of 3 bases from V and 0 bases from J, the junction contained 12 bases not matched to a gene. Germline V CDR1 and CDR2: SGDLS, YYNGEE. The whole variable domain, remainder taken from reference TRBV9 and TRBJ1-3, is DSGVTQTPKHLITATGQRVTLRCSPRSGDLSVYWYQQSLDQGLQFLIQYYNGEERAKGNILERFSAQQFPDLHSELNLSSLELGDSALYFCASSETSGTATSGNTIYFGEGSWLTVV.

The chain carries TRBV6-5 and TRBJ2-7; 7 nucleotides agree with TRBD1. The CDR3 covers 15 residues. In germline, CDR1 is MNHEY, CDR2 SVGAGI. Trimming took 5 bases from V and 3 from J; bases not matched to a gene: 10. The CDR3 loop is CASSPQGHVYYEQYF. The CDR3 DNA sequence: TGTGCCAGCAGTCCACAGGGGCATGTTTACTACGAGCAGTACTTC.

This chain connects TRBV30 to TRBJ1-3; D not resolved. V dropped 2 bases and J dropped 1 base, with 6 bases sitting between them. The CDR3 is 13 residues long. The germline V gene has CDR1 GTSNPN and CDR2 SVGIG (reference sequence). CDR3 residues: CAWSFESGNTIYF. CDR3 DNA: TGTGCCTGGAGTTTTGAATCTGGAAACACCATATATTTT.

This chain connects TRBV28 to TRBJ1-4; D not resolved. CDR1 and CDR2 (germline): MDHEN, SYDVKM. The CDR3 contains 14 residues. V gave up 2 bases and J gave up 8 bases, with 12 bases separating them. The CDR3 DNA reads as TGTGCCAGCAGTTTACCCTCCCCTGCCGAAAAACTGTTTTTT. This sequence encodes CASSLPSPAEKLFF.

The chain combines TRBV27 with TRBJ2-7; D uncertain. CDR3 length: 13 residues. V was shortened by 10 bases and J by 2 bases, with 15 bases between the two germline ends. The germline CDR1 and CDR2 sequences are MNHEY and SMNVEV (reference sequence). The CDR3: CATRRASTYEQYF. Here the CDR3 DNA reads TGTGCCACCCGAAGGGCCTCTACCTACGAGCAGTACTTC.

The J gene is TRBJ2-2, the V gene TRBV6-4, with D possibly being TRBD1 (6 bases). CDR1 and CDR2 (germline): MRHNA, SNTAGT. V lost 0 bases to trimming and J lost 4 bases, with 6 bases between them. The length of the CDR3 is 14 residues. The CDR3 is CASSDSGATGELFF. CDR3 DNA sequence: TGTGCCAGCAGTGACTCGGGGGCCACCGGGGAGCTGTTTTTT.

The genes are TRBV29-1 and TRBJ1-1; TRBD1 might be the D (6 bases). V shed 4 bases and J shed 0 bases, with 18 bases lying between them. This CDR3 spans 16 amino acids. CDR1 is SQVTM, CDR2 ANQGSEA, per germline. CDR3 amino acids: CSVVGGARDMNTEAFF. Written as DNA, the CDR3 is TGCAGCGTTGTAGGGGGGGCGAGGGACATGAACACTGAAGCTTTCTTT.

CDR3 sequence: CASSDVAGNEQFF. The CDR3 DNA reads as TGTGCCAGCAGTGACGTGGCGGGCAATGAGCAGTTCTTC. J is TRBJ2-1 and V is TRBV25-1, with D possibly matching TRBD2 (5 bases). The ends were cut back, 3 bases at V and 6 bases at J, with 9 bases in the middle. The length of the CDR3 is 13 residues. The germline V gene has CDR1 MGHDK and CDR2 SYGVNS.

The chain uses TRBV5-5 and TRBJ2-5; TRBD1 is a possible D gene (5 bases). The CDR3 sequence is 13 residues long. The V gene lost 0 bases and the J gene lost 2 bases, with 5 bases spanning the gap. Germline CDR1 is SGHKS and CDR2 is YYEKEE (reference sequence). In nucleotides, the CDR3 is TGTGCCAGCAGCTTGGAGGGGCAAGAGACCCAGTACTTC. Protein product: CASSLEGQETQYF.

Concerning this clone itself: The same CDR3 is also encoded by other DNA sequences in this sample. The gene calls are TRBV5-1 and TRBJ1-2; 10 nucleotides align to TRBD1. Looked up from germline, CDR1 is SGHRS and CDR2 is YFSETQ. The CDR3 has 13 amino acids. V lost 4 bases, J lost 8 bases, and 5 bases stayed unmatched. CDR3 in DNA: TGCGCCAGCAGCCCCGGACAGGGGGAGGGCTACACCTTC. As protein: CASSPGQGEGYTF.